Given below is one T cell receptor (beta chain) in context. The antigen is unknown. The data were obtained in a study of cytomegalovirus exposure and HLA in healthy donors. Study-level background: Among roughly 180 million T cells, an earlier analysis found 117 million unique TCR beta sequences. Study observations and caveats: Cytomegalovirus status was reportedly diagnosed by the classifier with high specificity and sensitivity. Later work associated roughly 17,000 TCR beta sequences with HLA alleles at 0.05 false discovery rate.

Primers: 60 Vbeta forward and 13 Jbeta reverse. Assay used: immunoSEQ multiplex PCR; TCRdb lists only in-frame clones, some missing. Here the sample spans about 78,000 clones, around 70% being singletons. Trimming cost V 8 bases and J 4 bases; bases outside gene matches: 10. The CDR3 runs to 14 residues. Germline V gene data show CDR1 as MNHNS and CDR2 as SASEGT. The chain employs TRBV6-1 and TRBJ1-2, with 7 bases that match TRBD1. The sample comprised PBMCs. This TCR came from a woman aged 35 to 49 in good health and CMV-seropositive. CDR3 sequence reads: CASRSGDSSYGYTF. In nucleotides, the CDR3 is TGTGCCAGCCGATCCGGGGACAGCAGCTATGGCTACACCTTC.